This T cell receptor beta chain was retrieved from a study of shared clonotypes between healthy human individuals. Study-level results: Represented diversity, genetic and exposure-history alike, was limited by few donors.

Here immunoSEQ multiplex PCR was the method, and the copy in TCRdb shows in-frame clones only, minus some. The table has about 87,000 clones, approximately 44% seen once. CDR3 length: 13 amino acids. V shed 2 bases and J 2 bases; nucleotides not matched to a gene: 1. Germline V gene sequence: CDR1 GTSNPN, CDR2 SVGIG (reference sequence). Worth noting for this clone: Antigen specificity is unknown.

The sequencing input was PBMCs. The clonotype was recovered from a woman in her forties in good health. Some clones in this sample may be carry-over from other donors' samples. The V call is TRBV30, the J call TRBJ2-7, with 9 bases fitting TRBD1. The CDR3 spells CAWSRTGAYEQYF. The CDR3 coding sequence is TGTGCCTGGAGTCGGACAGGGGCCTACGAGCAGTACTTC. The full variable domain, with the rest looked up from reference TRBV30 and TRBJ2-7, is SQTIHQWPATLVQPVGSPLSLECTVEGTSNPNLYWYRQAAGRGLQLLFYSVGIGQISSEVPQNLSASRPQDRQFILSSKKLLLSDSGFYLCAWSRTGAYEQYFGPGTRLTVT.